The 32 T cell receptor beta chains listed next were all sequenced from one sample in a study of blood T cell repertoires in COVID-19. Data came from immunoSEQ multiplex PCR; TCRdb stores just in-frame clones and leaves some out. The table records over 200,000 clones, around 90% of them present only once. The sample taken for sequencing was peripheral blood. All receptors come from a man between 18 and 29 years old with active or convalescent COVID-19.

This chain links TRBV5-1 with TRBJ2-5; 11 nucleotides match TRBD1. CDR3 size: 15 residues. CDR1 is SGHRS, CDR2 YFSETQ, per germline. V gave up 4 bases and J gave up 4 bases; unmatched junction bases: 6. The CDR3 spells CASSRGTGGRETQYF. The DNA for the CDR3 is TGCGCCAGCAGCCGTGGGACAGGGGGTCGAGAGACCCAGTACTTC.

The chain uses TRBV5-4 and TRBJ2-7, with 7 nucleotides matching TRBD1. V shed 0 bases, J shed 6 bases, and the junction held 6 bases outside the gene matches. Germline CDR1 SGHNT, CDR2 YYREEE (reference sequence). The CDR3 loop spans 14 amino acids. DNA of the CDR3: TGTGCCAGCAGCTTGGAACAGGGGATCGGCGAGCAGTACTTC. Its translation: CASSLEQGIGEQYF. The variable domain in full, completed from reference TRBV5-4 and TRBJ2-7, reads ETGVTQSPTHLIKTRGQQVTLRCSSQSGHNTVSWYQQALGQGPQFIFQYYREEENGRGNFPPRFSGLQFPNYSSELNVNALELDDSALYLCASSLEQGIGEQYFGPGTRLTVT.

This chain uses TRBV5-6 with TRBJ1-1; possibly TRBD1 for D (6 bases). Germline V gives CDR1 SGHDT, CDR2 YYEEEE. This CDR3 has 15 residues. The V gene lost 1 base and the J gene lost 6 bases, with 16 bases spanning the gap. The DNA of the CDR3 is TGTGCCAGCAGCTTGATAGGGGGTCTTTTTGCTGAAGCTTTCTTT. This codes for CASSLIGGLFAEAFF.

The chain recombines TRBV5-6 with TRBJ2-5; D is unresolved. This CDR3 is 13 amino acids long. V was cut by 1 base and J by 1 base, with 5 bases left in between. Per the germline V gene, CDR1 is SGHDT and CDR2 is YYEEEE. The CDR3 DNA sequence: TGTGCCAGCAGCTTGTTCGGCCAAGAGACCCAGTACTTC. Amino acids: CASSLFGQETQYF.

V is TRBV6-2 or TRBV6-3 and J is TRBJ2-6; TRBD1 matches 9 bases. This CDR3 has 18 residues. V shed 0 bases, J shed 5 bases, and the junction held 8 bases outside the gene matches. The germline gives CDR1 MNHEY, CDR2 SVGEGT. CDR3 in DNA: TGTGCCAGCAGTTACTCCCCGGGACAGGGTTTAAGGGCCAACGTCCTGACTTTC. Translation gives CASSYSPGQGLRANVLTF.

The chain links TRBV3-1 (or the pseudogene TRBV3-2) to TRBJ2-1, with D unresolved. This CDR3 has 13 residues. Germline V gives CDR1 LGHDT, CDR2 YNNKEL (reference sequence). V dropped 0 bases and J dropped 10 bases, with 10 bases sitting between them. The CDR3 bases are TGTGCCAGCAGCCAAGACCCCGCCAGGGAGCAGTTCTTC. Residues: CASSQDPAREQFF.

V gene TRBV30 combines with J gene TRBJ1-5; the D is unclear. Germline CDR1 is GTSNPN and CDR2 is SVGIG (reference sequence). V gave up 1 base and J gave up 0 bases, with 7 bases separating them. This CDR3 is built from 14 residues. CDR3: CAWSGGDSNQPQHF. Here the CDR3 DNA reads TGTGCCTGGAGTGGAGGAGATAGCAATCAGCCCCAGCATTTT.

The J gene is TRBJ2-7, the V gene TRBV6-2 or TRBV6-3; D perhaps matches TRBD2 (6 bases). V gave up 4 bases and J gave up 4 bases, with 8 bases separating them. Germline loops: CDR1 MNHEY, CDR2 SVGEGT. The CDR3 extends over 12 amino acids. CDR3 sequence: CASSWGLYEQYF. The CDR3 DNA sequence: TGTGCCAGCAGTTGGGGACTGTACGAGCAGTACTTC.

The gene calls are TRBV9 and TRBJ1-2, with D unresolved. Per the germline V gene, CDR1 is SGDLS and CDR2 is YYNGEE. The V and J ends lost 0 bases and 0 bases respectively, with 15 bases between them. The CDR3 consists of 17 residues. The CDR3 region is CASSVAGQARTNYGYTF. The CDR3, as DNA: TGTGCCAGCAGCGTAGCTGGGCAAGCTCGAACTAACTATGGCTACACCTTC.

The rearrangement uses TRBV5-1 and TRBJ2-3; 7 positions agree with TRBD1. With 0 bases clipped from V and 4 bases from J, the junction kept 2 bases outside the gene matches. Germline V lookup: CDR1 SGHRS, CDR2 YFSETQ. CDR3 length equals 14 residues. CDR3 region: CASSLGDSSDTQYF. As DNA, the CDR3 is TGCGCCAGCAGCTTGGGGGACAGCTCAGATACGCAGTATTTT.

V usage is TRBV27 and J usage is TRBJ2-1, with D hard to call. Germline lookup yields CDR1 MNHEY and CDR2 SMNVEV (reference sequence). The V gene lost 0 bases and the J gene lost 6 bases, with 15 bases spanning the gap. This CDR3 comprises 16 residues. The CDR3 DNA is TGTGCCAGCAGTTTATCGATTAGCCCCGCTGGCAATGAGCAGTTCTTC. Translation gives CASSLSISPAGNEQFF.

The rearrangement joins TRBV11-2 to TRBJ2-4; 9 bases map to TRBD2. Germline lookup yields CDR1 SGHAT and CDR2 FQNNGV. V lost 5 bases, J lost 1 base, and 3 bases stayed unmatched. This CDR3 region has 15 residues. The CDR3 sequence is CASSPSGMAKNIQYF. CDR3 DNA sequence: TGTGCCAGCAGCCCTAGCGGGATGGCCAAAAACATTCAGTACTTC.

The gene calls are TRBV5-1 and TRBJ2-7; D unresolved. Germline CDR1 SGHRS, CDR2 YFSETQ. Trimming shortened V by 2 bases and J by 7 bases, and 7 bases separated the two germline ends. The CDR3 extends over 11 amino acids. The DNA of the CDR3 is TGCGCCAGCAGCTTTGGGCAAGAGCAGTACTTC. This codes for CASSFGQEQYF.

CDR3 loop: CASGGAGEHYEQYF. In DNA form, the CDR3 reads TGTGCCAGTGGGGGAGCGGGAGAACACTACGAGCAGTACTTC. J is TRBJ2-7 and V is TRBV27, with 8 bases identical to TRBD2. The germline CDR1 and CDR2 sequences are MNHEY and SMNVEV (reference sequence). The J segment lost 3 bases and the V segment lost 9 bases, leaving 10 bases of the junction unmatched. The CDR3 runs 14 residues.

The chain employs TRBV4-2 and TRBJ1-4, with TRBD1 matching over 9 bases. Trimming cost V 4 bases and J 3 bases; bases outside gene matches: 9. The CDR3 contains 17 residues. Germline loops: CDR1 LGHNA, CDR2 YNFKEQ. The CDR3 loop reads CASSRDLQGASNEKLFF. The CDR3 DNA sequence: TGTGCCAGCAGCCGGGACCTACAGGGGGCATCTAATGAAAAACTGTTTTTT.

The chain links TRBV21-1 to TRBJ1-4; the D call of TRBD1 is as the table states it, not checked on the DNA. TRBV21-1 is labeled a pseudogene. The CDR3 has 18 amino acids. CDR3 DNA sequence: TGTGCCAGCAGCAAGGACAGGGGGCGCTTGGCGACTAATGAAAAACTGTTTTTT. It yields the protein CASSKDRGRLATNEKLFF.

V usage is TRBV19 and J usage is TRBJ1-1; D remains unclear. V shed 10 bases and J shed 5 bases, with 17 bases lying between them. The CDR3 contains 13 residues. Germline V CDR1 and CDR2: LNHDA, SQIVND (reference sequence). The CDR3 loop is CATTVSAFTEAFF. CDR3 DNA: TGTGCCACGACTGTCTCTGCATTTACTGAAGCTTTCTTT.

The chain has TRBV7-2 and TRBJ1-6, with no clear D. V was cut by 4 bases and J by 10 bases, with 17 bases left in between. Germline V gives CDR1 SGHTA, CDR2 FQGNSA. The CDR3 length is 15 residues. The CDR3 DNA reads TGTGCCAGCAGCTCGTTGGTAGGAGGACGATCACCCCTCCACTTT. Protein sequence: CASSSLVGGRSPLHF.

This clone was seen many times. This chain uses TRBV29-1 with TRBJ1-2; D remains unclear. Looked up from germline, CDR1 is SQVTM and CDR2 is ANQGSEA. The CDR3 has 11 amino acids. V lost 4 bases and J 6 bases, leaving 9 bases between the germline ends. The CDR3 DNA sequence: TGCAGCGTTGGTGCGAGGCATGGCTACACCTTC. This encodes CSVGARHGYTF.

The gene calls are TRBV27 and TRBJ1-1; 7 nucleotides agree with TRBD1. Trimming cost V 5 bases and J 3 bases; bases outside gene matches: 9. Germline assignment: CDR1 MNHEY and CDR2 SMNVEV (reference sequence). The CDR3 totals 15 residues. CDR3 bases: TGTGCCAGCAGTCCGCAAACAGGGGTTTACACTGAAGCTTTCTTT. Protein: CASSPQTGVYTEAFF.

This chain joins TRBV6-5 and TRBJ1-2; possible D gene TRBD1, 6 bases. Germline V gives CDR1 MNHEY, CDR2 SVGAGI. The germline V and J ends were trimmed by 5 bases and 0 bases, with 10 bases remaining between them. The CDR3 runs 14 residues. CDR3 sequence reads: CASSTRDTNYGYTF. In DNA, the CDR3 is TGTGCCAGCAGTACCCGGGACACTAACTATGGCTACACCTTC.

This rearrangement joins TRBV9 to TRBJ2-6; D uncertain. Germline CDR1 is SGDLS and CDR2 is YYNGEE. The CDR3 length is 15 residues. Trimming stripped 0 bases from V and 1 base from J, with 5 bases between. The CDR3 sequence: CASSVGASGANVLTF. CDR3 DNA: TGTGCCAGCAGCGTAGGGGCTTCTGGGGCCAACGTCCTGACTTTC.

The rearrangement uses TRBV6-1 and TRBJ2-2, with 12 bases lining up with TRBD1. With 4 bases clipped from V and 2 bases from J, the junction kept 2 bases outside the gene matches. Germline CDR1 MNHNS, CDR2 SASEGT. The CDR3 contains 16 residues. CDR3 loop: CASSGDRGRNTGELFF. The DNA of the CDR3 is TGTGCCAGCAGTGGGGACAGGGGGCGAAACACCGGGGAGCTGTTTTTT.

The chain joins TRBV19 to TRBJ2-7; 7 bases line up with TRBD1. The CDR3 totals 13 residues. Germline V gene lookup returns CDR1 LNHDA and CDR2 SQIVND (reference sequence). Germline trimming cut 5 bases from V and 4 bases from J; bases unmatched to any gene: 5. CDR3 sequence: CASSEGTAYEQYF. DNA of the CDR3: TGTGCCAGTAGTGAGGGGACAGCATACGAGCAGTACTTC. The full variable domain, its missing parts supplied by reference TRBV19 and TRBJ2-7, is DGGITQSPKYLFRKEGQNVTLSCEQNLNHDAMYWYRQDPGQGLRLIYYSQIVNDFQKGDIAEGYSVSREKKESFPLTVTSAQKNPTAFYLCASSEGTAYEQYFGPGTRLTVT.

The genes are TRBV5-1 and TRBJ1-3; 10 bases map to TRBD1. V trimming: 3 bases; J trimming: 4 bases; junction bases outside the gene matches: 1. The CDR3 has 14 amino acids. Germline CDR1 reads SGHRS; CDR2 reads YFSETQ. The CDR3 loop reads CASSSGQGGNTIYF. In DNA, the CDR3 is TGCGCCAGCAGCTCGGGACAGGGGGGAAACACCATATATTTT.

The genes are TRBV7-6 and TRBJ2-1; 9 bases line up with TRBD2. The germline gives CDR1 SGHVS, CDR2 FNYEAQ. V was clipped by 5 bases and J by 5 bases; unmatched bases: 10. CDR3 length equals 16 residues. The CDR3 spells CASSLIVAGVNNEQFF. In DNA, the CDR3 is TGTGCCAGCAGCCTCATAGTAGCGGGAGTTAACAATGAGCAGTTCTTC.

The V gene is TRBV24-1, the J gene TRBJ2-3; TRBD1 agrees at 7 bases. CDR1 is KGHDR and CDR2 is SFDVKD in the germline V gene. The V gene end was trimmed by 4 bases and the J gene end by 4 bases; junction bases not matched to a gene: 13. The CDR3 has 17 amino acids. Written as DNA, the CDR3 is TGTGCCACCAGTGACCCGATCGACAGGGAAGGTCCAGATACGCAGTATTTT. Amino acids: CATSDPIDREGPDTQYF.

This chain uses TRBV6-6 with TRBJ1-3, with D perhaps matching TRBD1 (5 bases). Germline V lookup: CDR1 MNHNY, CDR2 SVGAGI (reference sequence). V was pared by 8 bases and J by 0 bases, with 11 bases between. The CDR3 length is 14 residues. The CDR3 nucleotides are TGTGCCAGCTTCGGGGGTGGCTCTGGAAACACCATATATTTT. Its translation is CASFGGGSGNTIYF.

The chain links TRBV18 to TRBJ1-2; D call uncertain. The CDR3 is 15 residues long. Trimming removed 3 bases from V and 4 bases from J, with 15 bases in between. Germline CDR1 is KGHSH and CDR2 is LQKENI. CDR3 bases: TGTGCCAGCTCACCCGAAACCAAGCCAGGCTATGGCTACACCTTC. Translating gives CASSPETKPGYGYTF.

CDR3 in amino acids: CASSWDSAANEKLFF. Here the CDR3 DNA reads TGTGCCAGCAGCTGGGACAGTGCGGCTAATGAAAAACTGTTTTTT. The rearrangement uses TRBV5-6 and TRBJ1-4, with 7 bases that match TRBD1. This CDR3 has 15 amino acids. V was clipped by 3 bases and J by 3 bases; unmatched bases: 5. Germline assignment: CDR1 SGHDT and CDR2 YYEEEE.

The gene calls are TRBV9 and TRBJ2-3; 7 bases match TRBD2. This CDR3 comprises 15 residues. V shed 7 bases and J 3 bases; nucleotides not matched to a gene: 11. Germline V gives CDR1 SGDLS, CDR2 YYNGEE. CDR3 sequence: CASRPGLRPTDTQYF. The CDR3 DNA reads TGTGCCAGCCGTCCGGGACTACGCCCGACAGATACGCAGTATTTT.

The rearrangement links TRBV30 to TRBJ2-5, with TRBD2 as a possible D gene (6 bases). The CDR3 covers 14 residues. Between the trimmed V and J ends, which lost 3 bases and 4 bases, there was a span of 15 bases. Germline CDR1 GTSNPN, CDR2 SVGIG (reference sequence). CDR3 coding DNA: TGTGCCTGGAGCCAGACTAGTCGGGGAGAGACCCAGTACTTC. Translation gives CAWSQTSRGETQYF.